Described below is a single T cell receptor beta chain sequence and its context. The specificity of this receptor is unknown. No base-level quality is on record; no much larger clone is a single base apart. This sample's time point label indicates: about 28 days (+/-7) after the second vaccine dose. The intended sense of this specimen's treatment or condition label: meningococcal conjugate vaccine given as trial control. Vaccinee samples came from UK trials COV001 and COV002, including a single-blind randomized controlled phase 2/3 trial of AZD1222 (ChAdOx1 nCoV-19) in healthy adults. For TCRbeta chain sequencing, PBMC samples from trial participants were taken at day 0 and at day 28 after the second dose. These data originate in a study of T cell responses to AZD1222 COVID-19 vaccine (dated by TCRdb to about 2021). General notes on the study: A total of 230 to 250 trial participants underwent TCR sequencing, of whom around 210 had received two doses of AZD1222 and approximately 26 had received two doses of the MenACWY control vaccine. Trial participants were enrolled by age into 18-55, 56-69 and 70-plus year subgroups, with around 150, 28 and 57 TCR-sequenced participants respectively.

General study outcomes and caveats: The vaccine-associated CD4 TCRs covered the entire spike protein, and the dominant responses fell in regions 160-218 and 743-854. Because no day 14 peak-response samples were available, repertoires were characterized only after the peak T cell response. Epitopes outside the regions mutated in the B.1.351 and B.1.1.7 variants were reportedly recognized by nearly half of the unique spike-specific TCRs. Only five to seven AZD1222 recipients were SARS-CoV-2 seropositive at baseline, limiting conclusions about previously exposed vaccinees. Participants were mostly white British, with more females than males. The authors suggested clonal diversity may have been underestimated. A significant rise in spike-specific TCR breadth and depth was observed after two AZD1222 doses relative to day 0 and relative to MenACWY recipients. In the small 56-69-year group, the increase in depth fell short of significance, most likely because of low power.

The CDR3 regions of human TCRbeta chains were analyzed by immunosequencing. Per the source publication's procedure: TCRs in the repertoires were compared against a reference library of SARS-CoV-2-specific TCRs that had been generated with the MIRA antigen-specificity platform. Breadth was defined as the fraction of unique TCRs that were SARS-CoV-2-associated. Depth was defined as the fraction of total T cells that were SARS-CoV-2-associated. Using the MIRA data, each spike-specific TCR was mapped to the spike region that the TCR reacts to and placed in a CD4 or CD8 class. Log10-transformed breadth and depth values were compared by one-way ANOVA with Sidak's multiple comparisons tests. The immuneACCESS repertoire file appears here via TCRdb, limited to in-frame rearrangements. These files lack a portion of the clones; in checked studies, under half of the deficit traces to unresolved V genes, and the cause of the others is not known. The DNA was the basis for D and trimming; V, J and clone size are from that table. The sample yields 150,000 or so clones; about nine tenths were counted once. 3.5% to 4.5% of the sample is held by the ten biggest clonotypes.

As encoded in the germline V gene, CDR1 is SGHAT while CDR2 is FQNNGV. From cysteine to phenylalanine, the CDR3 is 16 amino acids long. The only DNA kept is the CDR3, 48 bases in frame from the first base. Relative to germline, V is missing 5 bases and J is missing 1 base, with 11 bases of the junction outside any gene match. The starting material was peripheral blood, obtained 28 days after the second dose of the MenACWY control vaccine. This clonotype was obtained from an adult who received the MenACWY meningococcal vaccine as a control. The rearranged segments are TRBV11-2 and TRBJ2-7; 7 junctional bases match TRBD2. CDR3 protein: CASSPLRRESSYEQYF. The nucleotides read TGTGCCAGCAGCCCCCTGCGGCGGGAGTCATCCTACGAGCAGTACTTC.